These 10 T cell receptor beta chains were sequenced from one sample in a study of cytomegalovirus exposure and HLA in healthy donors. The protocol was immunoSEQ multiplex PCR, while the TCRdb copy is restricted to in-frame clones and leaves out a portion. The data contain about 98,000 clones, about 90% of them seen just once; the ten biggest clones take up around 6%. Sequences were obtained from PBMCs. These receptors originate from a man aged 18 to 30 in good health and CMV-seropositive.

In the case of this clone: An end of the junction differs from the germline gene, which may be a read error. The rearrangement links TRBV4-1 to TRBJ2-7; no definite D call. This CDR3 spans 16 amino acids. Germline V gene sequence: CDR1 MGHRA, CDR2 YSYEKL. The CDR3 bases are TGCGCCAGCAGTCAAGACATGGCCAGTGTATCCTACGAGCAGTACTTC. It is translated as CASSQDMASVSYEQYF.

This clone was counted once. This sequence joins TRBV4-3 and TRBJ2-5; tentative D call: TRBD2 (6 bases). This CDR3 spans 15 amino acids. The V end was cut by 5 bases, the J end by 1 base, with 14 bases between. CDR1 is LGHNA and CDR2 is YSLEER in the germline V gene. In nucleotides, the CDR3 is TGCGCCAGCAGCTCCCGCGGGGTGGCCCAAGAGACCCAGTACTTC. Its protein product is CASSSRGVAQETQYF.

The chain recombines TRBV6-5 with TRBJ1-1; a weak D match, TRBD1 (6 bases). Trimming removed 0 bases at V and 4 bases at J, with 15 bases between. The germline CDR1 and CDR2 sequences are MNHEY and SVGAGI. The CDR3 runs 16 residues. The DNA of the CDR3 is TGTGCCAGCAGTTACTCGGCTCACAGGGTTGGCACTGAAGCTTTCTTT. Translation: CASSYSAHRVGTEAFF.

CDR3 in amino acids: CASSMQRSKFYEQYF. The CDR3 region has the DNA TGTGCCAGTAGTATGCAGCGGAGCAAATTCTACGAGCAGTACTTC. This chain joins TRBV19 and TRBJ2-7; tentative D call: TRBD2 (5 bases). CDR1 is LNHDA, CDR2 SQIVND, per germline (reference sequence). The CDR3 extends over 15 amino acids. The V gene lost 3 bases and the J gene lost 3 bases, with 15 bases spanning the gap.

CDR3 loop: CASSSWTVSGTQYF. For the CDR3, the DNA is TGTGCCAGCAGCTCGTGGACAGTTTCGGGGACCCAGTACTTC. This rearrangement joins TRBV11-2 to TRBJ2-5; D may be TRBD1 (6 bases). The germline gives CDR1 SGHAT, CDR2 FQNNGV. The V gene lost 4 bases and the J gene lost 7 bases, with 16 bases spanning the gap. The CDR3 loop spans 14 amino acids.

V and J are TRBV6-6 and TRBJ1-2; the match to TRBD1 covers 7 bases. Per the germline V gene, CDR1 is MNHNY and CDR2 is SVGAGI (reference sequence). Trimming took 0 bases from V and 3 from J; bases not matched to a gene: 7. CDR3 length: 16 residues. The CDR3 here is CASSYSGDRTDYGYTF. The CDR3 DNA reads as TGTGCCAGCAGTTACTCCGGGGACAGAACGGACTATGGCTACACCTTC.

The rearrangement links TRBV2 to TRBJ2-1; 12 bases map to TRBD2. V lost 1 base and J lost 7; bases outside the gene matches: 17. Per germline, CDR1 SNHLY and CDR2 FYNNEI. The CDR3 is 20 residues long. CDR3 in amino acids: CASSEGMRTSGEPKENEQFF. The CDR3, as DNA: TGTGCCAGCAGTGAAGGGATGAGGACTAGCGGGGAACCTAAAGAGAATGAGCAGTTCTTC.

The rearrangement uses TRBV4-2 and TRBJ1-2; D call uncertain. The CDR3 length is 15 residues. Germline lookup yields CDR1 LGHNA and CDR2 YNFKEQ. V lost 0 bases, J lost 2 bases, and 10 bases lay in between. DNA of the CDR3: TGTGCCAGCAGCCAAGATAGGCAGGCCAACTATGGCTACACCTTC. Translated: CASSQDRQANYGYTF.

The chain combines TRBV14 with TRBJ2-3; unclear D gene. V dropped 2 bases and J dropped 0 bases, with 15 bases sitting between them. This CDR3 comprises 17 residues. Germline CDR1 and CDR2: SGHDN and FVKESK. CDR3 DNA sequence: TGTGCCAGCAGCCAATTGCGGCAGTTTGGTAGCACAGATACGCAGTATTTT. Translation: CASSQLRQFGSTDTQYF.

This chain uses TRBV28 with TRBJ1-5, with D tentatively TRBD1 (5 bases). CDR1 is MDHEN and CDR2 is SYDVKM in the germline V gene. The V end lost 3 bases, the J end lost 7 bases, and 13 bases lay between the germline ends. The CDR3 contains 14 residues. The chain's CDR3 is CASSLGGLAQPQHF. DNA for the CDR3: TGTGCCAGCAGTTTGGGGGGACTAGCGCAGCCCCAGCATTTT.